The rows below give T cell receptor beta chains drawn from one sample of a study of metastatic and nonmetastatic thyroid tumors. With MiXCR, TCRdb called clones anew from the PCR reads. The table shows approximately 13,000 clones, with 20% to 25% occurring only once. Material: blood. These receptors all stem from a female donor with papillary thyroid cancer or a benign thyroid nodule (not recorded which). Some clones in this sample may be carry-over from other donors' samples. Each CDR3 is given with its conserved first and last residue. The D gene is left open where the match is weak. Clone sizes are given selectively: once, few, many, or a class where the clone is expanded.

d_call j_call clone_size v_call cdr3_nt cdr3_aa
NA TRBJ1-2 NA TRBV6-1 TGTGCCAGCAGTGAGCGGGGGAGCCCGGCCTATGGCTACACCTTC CASSERGSPAYGYTF
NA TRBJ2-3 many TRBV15 TGTGCCACCAGCACAACCCTCCGGGGAGATACGCAGTATTTT CATSTTLRGDTQYF
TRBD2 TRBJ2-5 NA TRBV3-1 TGTGCCAGCATCCCCCACGGGGGGGGGTGGGAGACCCAGTACTTC CASIPHGGGWETQYF
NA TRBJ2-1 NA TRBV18 TGTGCCAGCTCACCCGAGGTAGGGTGGCATGAGCAGTTCTTC CASSPEVGWHEQFF
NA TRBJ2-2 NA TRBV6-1 TGTGCCAGCAGTAAGGTCGGACGCCCTATGGCCGGGGAGCTGTTTTTT CASSKVGRPMAGELFF
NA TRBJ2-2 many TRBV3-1 TGTGCCAGCAGCCGGAGGGGGAAAAACACCGGGGAGCTGTTTTTT CASSRRGKNTGELFF
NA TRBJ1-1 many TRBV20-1 TGCAGTGCTAGGTTCGGGCACACTGAAGCTTTCTTT CSARFGHTEAFF
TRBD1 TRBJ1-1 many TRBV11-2 TGTGCCAGCAGCTACTCCCAGGGGGGCACTGAAGCTTTCTTT CASSYSQGGTEAFF
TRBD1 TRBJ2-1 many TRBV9 TGTGCCAGCAGCGACCGGGACAGGGGTTACAATGAGCAGTTCTTC CASSDRDRGYNEQFF
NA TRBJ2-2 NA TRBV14 TGTGCCAGCAGCCAGGGGTTGACTTCAACGAACACCGGGGTGCTGTTTTTT CASSQGLTSTNTGVLFF
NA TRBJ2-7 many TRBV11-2 TGTGCCAGCAGCCCGACACGAGGTATCTCACTCGAGCAGTACTTC CASSPTRGISLEQYF
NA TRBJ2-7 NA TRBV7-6 TGTGCCAGCAGCGGCTTTAGCTCCTACGAGCAGTACTTC CASSGFSSYEQYF
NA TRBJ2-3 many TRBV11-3 TGTGCCAGCAGCTTCGGGATCGGGCCAGATACGCAGTATTTT CASSFGIGPDTQYF
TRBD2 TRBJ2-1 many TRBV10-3 TGTGCCATCAGTGGGCCCAGGGCTAGCGGCCACCTGGCCCACAATGAGCAGCTCTTC CAISGPRASGHLAHNEQLF
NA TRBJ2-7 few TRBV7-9 TGTGCCAGCAGCTCAACTCACACAGAGACCTACGAGCAGTACTTC CASSSTHTETYEQYF
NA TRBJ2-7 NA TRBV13 TGTGCCAGCAGCTTAGGAGGCGGGGGCGGCTACGAGCAGTACTTC CASSLGGGGGYEQYF
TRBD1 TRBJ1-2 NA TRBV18 TGTGCCAGCTCACCAGGACAGGGGAGATGCTACACCTTC CASSPGQGRCYTF